This T cell receptor beta chain was found in a study of T cell repertoires in cytomegalovirus infection. Across the study: Epitope selection comprised recently identified HLA-C-restricted CMV epitopes and well-studied HLA-B-restricted CMV epitopes.

This clonotype occurred many times. Its antigen remains unidentified. Germline lookup yields CDR1 KGHDR and CDR2 SFDVKD. Unmatched junction bases numbered 4, after V lost 0 bases and J lost 1 base. The CDR3 has 16 amino acids. Each CDR3 protein gets one entry after TCRdb re-called the reads with MiXCR. Of roughly 700,000 distinct CDR3 sequences listed, roughly 36% are singletons. The sequence was obtained from a human donor in good health (CMV status not recorded). Some clones in this sample may be carry-over from other donors' samples. The V call is TRBV24-1, the J call TRBJ2-5, with 7 bases fitting TRBD1. Sequenced here: cultured PBMCs, sampled from culture after CMV antigen stimulation. The CDR3 coding sequence is TGTGCCACCAGTGATTTGCCGGGACAGCCCCAAGAGACCCAGTACTTC. This gives the protein CATSDLPGQPQETQYF.